The clone carrying this T cell receptor (beta chain) is a singleton in its sample. Germline values: CDR1 SGHNT, CDR2 YYREEE (reference sequence). V lost 0 bases, J lost 5 bases, and 3 bases stayed unmatched. The CDR3 spans 15 residues. Assay used: immunoSEQ multiplex PCR; TCRdb lists only in-frame clones, some missing. The data hold some 390,000 clones, with more than 80% observed a single time. This specimen comes from a study of blood T cell repertoires in COVID-19. Looking at the study overall: PBMCs, B-cell-depleted T cells, or T cells provided the cDNA or gDNA that made up the material.

The chain carries TRBV5-4 and TRBJ2-1; 9 nucleotides agree with TRBD2. The source material was PBMCs or T cells enriched from blood (not recorded which). The clonotype was recovered from a man aged 30 to 45 who had recovered from COVID-19. In DNA form, the CDR3 reads TGTGCCAGCAGCTTGGGCCTAGCGGGAAACAATGAGCAGTTCTTC. Residues: CASSLGLAGNNEQFF.